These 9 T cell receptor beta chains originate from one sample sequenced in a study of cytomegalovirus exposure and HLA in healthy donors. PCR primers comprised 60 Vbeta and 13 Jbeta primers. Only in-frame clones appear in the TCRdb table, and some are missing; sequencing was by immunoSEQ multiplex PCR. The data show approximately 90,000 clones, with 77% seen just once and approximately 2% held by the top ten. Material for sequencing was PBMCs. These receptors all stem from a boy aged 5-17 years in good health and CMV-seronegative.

CDR3 region: CASSFGPGPYEQYF. DNA of the CDR3: TGTGCCAGCAGCTTCGGCCCGGGTCCCTACGAGCAGTACTTC. V usage is TRBV7-9 and J usage is TRBJ2-7; D gene unclear. Trimming left V 3 bases short and J 2 bases short, with 11 bases between. There are 14 residues in the CDR3. CDR1 and CDR2 from the germline V gene are SEHNR and FQNEAQ (reference sequence).

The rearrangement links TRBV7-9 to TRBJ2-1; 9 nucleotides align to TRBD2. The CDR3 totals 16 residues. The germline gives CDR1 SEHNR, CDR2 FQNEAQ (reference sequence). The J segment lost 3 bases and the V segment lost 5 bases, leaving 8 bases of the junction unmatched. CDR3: CASSPKPSGNYNEQFF. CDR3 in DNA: TGTGCCAGCAGCCCCAAACCTAGCGGGAACTACAATGAGCAGTTCTTC.

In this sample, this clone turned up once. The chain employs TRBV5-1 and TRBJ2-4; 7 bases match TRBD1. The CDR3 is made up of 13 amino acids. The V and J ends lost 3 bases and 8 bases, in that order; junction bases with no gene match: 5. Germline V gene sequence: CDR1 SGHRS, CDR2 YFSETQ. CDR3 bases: TGCGCCAGCAGCTACAGGGACAGTTACATTCAGTACTTC. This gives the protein CASSYRDSYIQYF.

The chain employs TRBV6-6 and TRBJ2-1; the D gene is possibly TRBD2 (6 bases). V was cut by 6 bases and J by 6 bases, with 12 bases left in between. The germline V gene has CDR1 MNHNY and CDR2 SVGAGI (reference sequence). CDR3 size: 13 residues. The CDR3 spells CASSSMGGNEQFF. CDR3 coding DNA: TGTGCCAGCAGCTCGATGGGGGGCAATGAGCAGTTCTTC.

Written as DNA, the CDR3 is TGTGCCAGCAGTTACGGGCGGGGCTCTAGCAATCAGCCCCAGCATTTT. Protein: CASSYGRGSSNQPQHF. The V call is TRBV6-7, the J call TRBJ1-5, with a weak D call TRBD1 (5 bases). TRBV6-7 is assigned to the ORF class and has an uncertain function. The CDR3 spans 16 residues. Trimming pared 2 bases from V and 0 bases from J, leaving 11 bases between.

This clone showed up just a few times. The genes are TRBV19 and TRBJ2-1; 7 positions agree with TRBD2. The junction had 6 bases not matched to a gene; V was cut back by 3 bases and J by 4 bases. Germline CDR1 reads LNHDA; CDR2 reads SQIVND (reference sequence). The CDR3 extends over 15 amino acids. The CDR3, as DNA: TGTGCCAGTAGTATGGCAGGCGGGAGTTACAATGAGCAGTTCTTC. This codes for CASSMAGGSYNEQFF. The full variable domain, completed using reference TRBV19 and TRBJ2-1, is DGGITQSPKYLFRKEGQNVTLSCEQNLNHDAMYWYRQDPGQGLRLIYYSQIVNDFQKGDIAEGYSVSREKKESFPLTVTSAQKNPTAFYLCASSMAGGSYNEQFFGPGTRLTVL.

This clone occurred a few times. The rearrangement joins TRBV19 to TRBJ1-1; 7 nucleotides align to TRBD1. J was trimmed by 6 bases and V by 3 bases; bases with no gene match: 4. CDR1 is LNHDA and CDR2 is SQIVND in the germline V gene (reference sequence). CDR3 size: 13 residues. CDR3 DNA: TGTGCCAGTAGTATTCAGGGGGGATCTGAAGCTTTCTTT. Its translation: CASSIQGGSEAFF.

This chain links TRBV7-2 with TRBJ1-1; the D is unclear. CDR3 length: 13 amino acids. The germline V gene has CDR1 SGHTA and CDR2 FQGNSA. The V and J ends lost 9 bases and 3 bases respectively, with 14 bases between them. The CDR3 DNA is TGTGCCAGTAGCCTTGAGGGTCACACTGAAGCTTTCTTT. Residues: CASSLEGHTEAFF.

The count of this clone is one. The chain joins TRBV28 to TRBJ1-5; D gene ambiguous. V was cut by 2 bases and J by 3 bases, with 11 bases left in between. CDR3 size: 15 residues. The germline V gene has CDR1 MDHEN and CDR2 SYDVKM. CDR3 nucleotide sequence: TGTGCCAGCAGTTTACTGGACGGGAACAATCAGCCCCAGCATTTT. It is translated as CASSLLDGNNQPQHF. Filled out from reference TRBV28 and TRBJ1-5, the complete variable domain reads DVKVTQSSRYLVKRTGEKVFLECVQDMDHENMFWYRQDPGLGLRLIYFSYDVKMKEKGDIPEGYSVSREKKERFSLILESASTNQTSMYLCASSLLDGNNQPQHFGDGTRLSIL.